This passage covers 9 T cell receptor beta chains from one sample sequenced in a study of blood T cells in healthy people across ages. Using a J-beta primer mix together with a sample-barcoded 5' primer, a second PCR was run for about 7 to 12 cycles. TCRdb called the 5' RACE reads again in MiXCR, with one record for every CDR3 protein. Of over a million distinct CDR3 sequences listed, more than 35% are singletons. Sequencing used blood. The receptors derive from a woman in her sixties in good health.

The sample holds a few counts of this clonotype. The rearrangement links TRBV15 to TRBJ2-7; D call uncertain. This CDR3 has 17 amino acids. Deletions cut 0 bases from V and 5 bases from J, with 20 bases between. From germline, CDR1 is LNHNV and CDR2 YYDKDF (reference sequence). CDR3 sequence: CATSRDLGQPLDHEQYF. The DNA of the CDR3 is TGTGCCACCAGCAGAGATCTCGGTCAACCTCTAGACCACGAGCAGTACTTC.

This sequence joins TRBV6-2 or TRBV6-3 and TRBJ2-5; 7 nucleotides line up with TRBD2. From germline, CDR1 is MNHEY and CDR2 SVGEGT. Trimming removed 2 bases from V and 3 bases from J; junction bases left unmatched: 9. CDR3 length: 16 residues. The CDR3 is CASSYNGGTWEETQYF. Here the CDR3 DNA reads TGTGCCAGCAGTTACAACGGGGGGACTTGGGAAGAGACCCAGTACTTC.

This clonotype has only a few counts. The rearrangement links TRBV7-9 to TRBJ2-3; TRBD1 agrees at 9 bases. Germline V lookup: CDR1 SEHNR, CDR2 FQNEAQ (reference sequence). This CDR3 comprises 16 residues. Trimming took 6 bases from V and 3 from J; bases not matched to a gene: 10. The CDR3 spells CASSYYRDRETDTQYF. CDR3 coding DNA: TGTGCCAGCAGTTATTACCGGGACAGGGAGACAGATACGCAGTATTTT.

This rearrangement joins TRBV20-1 to TRBJ2-3; D remains unclear. V lost 4 bases to trimming and J lost 0 bases, with 14 bases between them. The germline CDR1 and CDR2 sequences are DFQATT and SNEGSKA (reference sequence). The CDR3 is 15 residues long. The CDR3 coding sequence is TGCAGTGCTATGAAGTACAGCCGTAGCACAGATACGCAGTATTTT. Amino acid sequence: CSAMKYSRSTDTQYF.

The chain has TRBV20-1 and TRBJ2-1; TRBD2 matches 14 bases. In germline, CDR1 is DFQATT, CDR2 SNEGSKA (reference sequence). The length of the CDR3 is 18 residues. J gave up 0 bases and V 6 bases, and 10 bases lay outside the gene matches. For the CDR3, the DNA is TGCAGTGCCAAGGGACTAGCGGGAGATATAAGCTCCTACAATGAGCAGTTCTTC. Translating gives CSAKGLAGDISSYNEQFF.

This chain joins TRBV6-5 and TRBJ2-5; 8 bases agree with TRBD2. The germline CDR1 and CDR2 sequences are MNHEY and SVGAGI. The CDR3 runs to 14 residues. V shed 6 bases, J shed 5 bases, and the junction held 8 bases outside the gene matches. This CDR3 reads CASSPPLAVETQYF. The CDR3 DNA is TGTGCCAGCAGCCCCCCACTAGCGGTGGAGACCCAGTACTTC.

The V and J genes are TRBV7-9 and TRBJ1-2; D possibly corresponds to TRBD1 (5 bases). CDR3 size: 12 residues. The germline V gene has CDR1 SEHNR and CDR2 FQNEAQ (reference sequence). V lost 4 bases, J lost 8 bases, and 11 bases lay in between. CDR3 DNA: TGTGCCAGCAGCTGGGGCCAGCAAGGCTACACCTTC. Translated, it gives CASSWGQQGYTF. The whole variable domain, filled in from reference TRBV7-9 and TRBJ1-2, reads DTGVSQNPRHKITKRGQNVTFRCDPISEHNRLYWYRQTLGQGPEFLTYFQNEAQLEKSRLLSDRFSAERPKGSFSTLEIQRTEQGDSAMYLCASSWGQQGYTFGSGTRLTVV.

The chain couples TRBV28 to TRBJ2-5; D uncertain. The CDR3 covers 14 residues. Germline assignment: CDR1 MDHEN and CDR2 SYDVKM. V lost 6 bases, J lost 0 bases, and 11 bases lay in between. CDR3 sequence reads: CASSETKNQETQYF. The CDR3 DNA follows: TGTGCCAGCAGCGAGACAAAAAACCAAGAGACCCAGTACTTC.

The chain recombines TRBV15 with TRBJ1-5; D gene unclear. The V end lost 1 base, the J end lost 0 bases, and 4 bases lay between the germline ends. The germline CDR1 and CDR2 sequences are LNHNV and YYDKDF (reference sequence). The CDR3 loop spans 14 amino acids. The CDR3 nucleotides are TGTGCCACCAGCAGAGCCTATAGCAATCAGCCCCAGCATTTT. The encoded protein is CATSRAYSNQPQHF.